The sequence of this T cell receptor (beta chain) was determined in a study of T cells in localized non-small cell lung cancer (dated by TCRdb to 2018 to 2021). With regard to the full study: The study examined T cell repertoires in approximately 240 patients with early-stage NSCLC and compared tumors with uninvolved tumor-adjacent lungs. The cohort consisted of 200 to 300 treatment-naive NSCLC patients whose localized lung tumors had been resected. The mean age of the NSCLC patients was 50 to 85 years, with 130 or so men and 107 women.

At diagnosis, peripheral blood, uninvolved tumor-adjacent lung and tumor were collected and stored as a combination of fresh-frozen and FFPE material. Paper-wide results and their limitations: Uninvolved tumor-adjacent lung showed the highest T cell clonality, higher than tumor, which suggests more focused antigenic responses in the uninvolved tumor-adjacent lung. A median of approximately 57 of the top 100 tumor clones were detected in paired uninvolved adjacent lung, and some 30 of these tumor clones were also found among the top 100 clones of the paired uninvolved adjacent lung. Because multi-region sequencing of the tumors was not done, intratumor heterogeneity could not be ruled out. Longer overall survival was associated with higher T cell density in blood, whereas shorter survival was associated with higher clonality in adjacent lung. Because the study design was exploratory, TCR variables were selected using unadjusted p-values without false-discovery rate correction.

TCR beta CDR3 regions were sequenced from DNA using the immunoSEQ Assay. As for the authors' bioinformatics: To compute T cell density, TCR beta template counts were normalized to usable DNA, which was estimated by amplifying housekeeping genes. Richness was estimated using the preseqR package, with extrapolation to 400,000 templates for PBMC samples and to 120,000 templates for tissue samples. Clonality was calculated as one minus Pielou's evenness. Tissue-enriched TCRs were identified by differential abundance testing using productive amino-acid clonotypes, minimum total count 5 and alpha 0.1. The Jaccard Index and the Morisita Overlap Index were used to measure how much the repertoires overlapped between compartments. GLIPH grouped TCR beta CDR3s together with public tetramer-defined viral CDR3s, and a viral motif had to include at least three viral sequences and also show V-gene enrichment. Sourced from immuneACCESS, this table was stored by TCRdb with only in-frame sequences that have V and J called. A share of the clones is absent; for the studies checked, an unresolved V gene accounts for under half, and the remainder has no known explanation. V, J and clone size reflect that table, while D and trimming were determined from the DNA. Across this sample there are more than 2,500 clones, with around 25% seen only once. The ten top clones hold roughly 15% of the sample.

A word on this clone: Its antigen specificity is not known. Per-nucleotide qualities are absent, and no much larger clonotype sits a single base away.

Sample: lung tumor tissue, taken before any cancer treatment. The receptor was isolated from a female donor of 60 years or more with stage I lung adenocarcinoma.

The DNA sequence is as follows: TGTGCCAGCGGATCCGGACAGGCTAACTATGGCTACACCTTC. It encodes CASGSGQANYGYTF. Recombination joined TRBV9 with TRBJ1-2, with 7 bases matching TRBD1. The CDR3, from cysteine to phenylalanine, totals 14 residues. The read is trimmed to its CDR3 DNA, 42 bases read in frame from base 1. CDR1 and CDR2, per the germline V gene, are SGDLS and YYNGEE. From V the trimming removes 7 bases and from J it removes 0 bases, while the gene matches leave 6 bases of the junction unaccounted for.